The next 25 T cell receptor beta chains were all read from a single sample in a study of blood T cell repertoires in COVID-19. Clones were sequenced by immunoSEQ multiplex PCR, and TCRdb holds only the in-frame ones, with some missing. Here the sample spans over 80,000 clones, approximately 90% being singletons. The material sequenced was peripheral blood. The source is a human donor with active COVID-19. The donor label of this sample is uncertain.

The chain uses TRBV6-5 and TRBJ2-1; 7 bases line up with TRBD1. Germline V gives CDR1 MNHEY, CDR2 SVGAGI. This CDR3 has 13 amino acids. V lost 6 bases, J lost 10 bases, and 9 bases stayed unmatched. CDR3 sequence: CASRKTGPGEQFF. Written as DNA, the CDR3 is TGTGCCAGCAGAAAGACAGGGCCGGGGGAGCAGTTCTTC.

The chain employs TRBV19 and TRBJ2-1; 10 bases align to TRBD2. V dropped 10 bases and J dropped 4; count of bases not matched to a gene: 7. CDR1 is LNHDA, CDR2 SQIVND, per germline (reference sequence). There are 14 residues in the CDR3. The CDR3, as DNA: TGTGCCACCTCTAGCGGGGGTGATTACAATGAGCAGTTCTTC. This encodes CATSSGGDYNEQFF. The variable domain in full, completed from reference TRBV19 and TRBJ2-1, reads DGGITQSPKYLFRKEGQNVTLSCEQNLNHDAMYWYRQDPGQGLRLIYYSQIVNDFQKGDIAEGYSVSREKKESFPLTVTSAQKNPTAFYLCATSSGGDYNEQFFGPGTRLTVL.

The rearrangement uses TRBV6-2 or TRBV6-3 and TRBJ2-3; 9 bases map to TRBD1. The V and J ends lost 0 bases and 6 bases, in that order; junction bases with no gene match: 7. The CDR3 loop spans 16 amino acids. Germline V gene sequence: CDR1 MNHEY, CDR2 SVGEGT. The CDR3 coding sequence is TGTGCCAGCAGTTACTCAGCCTACAGGGGGCGGGATACGCAGTATTTT. This translates into CASSYSAYRGRDTQYF.

The V gene is TRBV20-1, the J gene TRBJ2-7, with D perhaps matching TRBD1 (7 bases). The CDR3 extends over 14 amino acids. Trimming shortened V by 3 bases and J by 2 bases, and 14 bases separated the two germline ends. Germline-derived CDR1 and CDR2 are DFQATT and SNEGSKA (reference sequence). The CDR3 DNA reads TGCAGTGCTAGTTGGCAGGGGGGAACCTACGAGCAGTACTTC. Its protein product is CSASWQGGTYEQYF.

V gene TRBV7-8 combines with J gene TRBJ2-7; D not certain. Trimming left V 1 base short and J 2 bases short, with 6 bases between. Germline CDR1 and CDR2: SGHVS and FQNEAQ. CDR3 length equals 13 residues. The CDR3 protein is CASSLVRAYEQYF. For the CDR3, the DNA is TGTGCCAGCAGCTTAGTACGGGCCTACGAGCAGTACTTC.

The V and J genes are TRBV7-9 and TRBJ1-6; 8 bases align to TRBD1. Germline assignment: CDR1 SEHNR and CDR2 FQNEAQ (reference sequence). V lost 5 bases and J lost 9; bases outside the gene matches: 6. This CDR3 is built from 14 residues. The CDR3 region has the DNA TGTGCCAGCAGCCCGACAGGGGTGCTTTCACCCCTCCACTTT. It is translated as CASSPTGVLSPLHF.

CDR3: CASSLRGGEETQYF. The DNA for the CDR3 is TGCGCCAGCAGCCTGCGGGGTGGCGAAGAGACCCAGTACTTC. The J gene is TRBJ2-5, the V gene TRBV5-1; a weak D match, TRBD2 (6 bases). CDR1 and CDR2 (germline): SGHRS, YFSETQ. V lost 4 bases, J lost 3 bases, and 13 bases lay in between. This CDR3 is built from 14 residues.

This clone was found once. V usage is TRBV28 and J usage is TRBJ2-7, with 13 bases aligning to TRBD2. This CDR3 comprises 18 residues. The V segment lost 4 bases and the J segment 6 bases; nucleotides outside the gene matches: 15. Looked up from germline, CDR1 is MDHEN and CDR2 is SYDVKM. CDR3 in amino acids: CASSSGAQGLAGISEQYF. The CDR3 nucleotides read TGTGCCAGCAGTTCTGGCGCTCAGGGACTAGCGGGAATATCCGAGCAGTACTTC.

The chain recombines TRBV7-8 with TRBJ1-1; D gene uncertain. Trimming removed 4 bases at V and 1 base at J, with 16 bases between. Germline CDR1 SGHVS, CDR2 FQNEAQ. CDR3 size: 16 residues. CDR3 DNA sequence: TGTGCCAGCAGCTCTCGCCCCGGGTCTTCGAACACTGAAGCTTTCTTT. Its protein product is CASSSRPGSSNTEAFF.

This chain joins TRBV4-2 and TRBJ1-1; D unresolved. Trimming removed 2 bases from V and 4 bases from J, with 11 bases in between. Germline CDR1 is LGHNA and CDR2 is YNFKEQ. The length of the CDR3 is 14 residues. In DNA form, the CDR3 reads TGTGCCAGCAGCCAAATGTCCCTAGGCACTGAAGCTTTCTTT. Its translation is CASSQMSLGTEAFF.

The chain combines TRBV6-5 with TRBJ1-2, with D possibly TRBD1 on 6 matching bases. This CDR3 is built from 15 residues. The germline CDR1 and CDR2 sequences are MNHEY and SVGAGI. With 2 bases removed from V and 4 bases from J, the gap between germline ends came to 14 bases. The CDR3 loop reads CASSYRGQGSYGYTF. In nucleotides, the CDR3 is TGTGCCAGCAGTTACCGAGGGCAGGGGTCCTATGGCTACACCTTC.

The gene calls are TRBV11-3 and TRBJ2-7; 12 bases fit TRBD1. The V gene end was trimmed by 5 bases and the J gene end by 7 bases; junction bases not matched to a gene: 6. This CDR3 has 14 amino acids. CDR1 is SGHNT, CDR2 YENEEA, per germline. The CDR3 bases are TGTGCCAGCAGCAAGGGACAGGGGGCGGGGGAGCAGTACTTC. Translating it yields CASSKGQGAGEQYF.

The genes are TRBV6-5 and TRBJ1-5, with 9 bases lining up with TRBD1. The CDR3 consists of 12 residues. V shed 8 bases, J shed 7 bases, and the junction held 3 bases outside the gene matches. Germline loops: CDR1 MNHEY, CDR2 SVGAGI. For the CDR3, the DNA is TGTGCCAGCGGGACAGGGAGGCAGCCCCAGCATTTT. Amino acid sequence: CASGTGRQPQHF.

This chain connects TRBV18 to TRBJ1-2, with a tentative D call TRBD1 (5 bases). In germline, CDR1 is KGHSH, CDR2 LQKENI. The CDR3 contains 14 residues. The V and J ends lost 3 bases and 6 bases respectively, with 14 bases between them. Written as DNA, the CDR3 is TGTGCCAGCTCACCGAACGCCAGGGATGATGGCTACACCTTC. Translation gives CASSPNARDDGYTF.

This chain joins TRBV27 and TRBJ2-2; 13 bases are a match to TRBD2. The CDR3 length is 16 residues. V gave up 6 bases and J gave up 6 bases; unmatched junction bases: 7. Germline V lookup: CDR1 MNHEY, CDR2 SMNVEV (reference sequence). Here the CDR3 DNA reads TGTGCCAGCAGATTGACTAGCGGGGGGCAGGCCGGGGAGCTGTTTTTT. This sequence encodes CASRLTSGGQAGELFF.

The V call is TRBV3-1 (or the pseudogene TRBV3-2), the J call TRBJ2-7; tentative D call: TRBD2 (7 bases). Germline CDR1 is LGHDT and CDR2 is YNNKEL (reference sequence). This CDR3 has 16 amino acids. Trimming removed 4 bases at V and 6 bases at J, with 22 bases between. The CDR3 reads CASSPPQRGGPGEQYF. CDR3 nucleotide sequence: TGTGCCAGCAGCCCCCCCCAGAGGGGGGGTCCAGGCGAGCAGTACTTC.

This clone was recorded only once. This chain joins TRBV5-4 and TRBJ1-1; 12 positions agree with TRBD1. The CDR3 is made up of 14 amino acids. V was clipped by 3 bases and J by 3 bases; unmatched bases: 0. The V gene's germline CDR1 is SGHNT and CDR2 YYREEE (reference sequence). The CDR3 bases are TGTGCCAGCAGCTGGGACAGGGGGCACACTGAAGCTTTCTTT. This encodes CASSWDRGHTEAFF.

The genes are TRBV11-3 and TRBJ2-2; 16 bases fit TRBD2. The CDR3 loop spans 16 amino acids. Germline values: CDR1 SGHNT, CDR2 YENEEA. Germline trimming cut 5 bases from V and 5 bases from J; bases unmatched to any gene: 2. The CDR3 loop is CASSQGLAGGTGELFF. The CDR3 DNA follows: TGTGCCAGCAGCCAGGGACTAGCGGGGGGGACCGGGGAGCTGTTTTTT.

This chain links TRBV5-1 with TRBJ2-1; the match to TRBD1 covers 12 bases. The CDR3 length is 19 residues. Germline CDR1 SGHRS, CDR2 YFSETQ. Unmatched junction bases numbered 23, after V lost 4 bases and J lost 12 bases. CDR3 residues: CASSPWPSGQGAFSRVQFF. The CDR3 bases are TGCGCCAGCAGCCCCTGGCCCTCGGGACAGGGGGCATTTTCAAGAGTGCAGTTCTTC.

The chain links TRBV5-1 to TRBJ1-5; possibly TRBD1 for D (5 bases). Trimming removed 2 bases from V and 3 bases from J, with 9 bases in between. The germline V gene has CDR1 SGHRS and CDR2 YFSETQ. The CDR3 runs 14 residues. CDR3 DNA sequence: TGCGCCAGCAGCTTAGGACACGACAATCAGCCCCAGCATTTT. This sequence encodes CASSLGHDNQPQHF. Filled out from reference TRBV5-1 and TRBJ1-5, the complete variable domain reads KAGVTQTPRYLIKTRGQQVTLSCSPISGHRSVSWYQQTPGQGLQFLFEYFSETQRNKGNFPGRFSGRQFSNSRSEMNVSTLELGDSALYLCASSLGHDNQPQHFGDGTRLSIL.

The chain employs TRBV25-1 and TRBJ1-1; 10 bases match TRBD1. The CDR3 totals 15 residues. J gave up 11 bases and V 1 base, and 10 bases lay outside the gene matches. Germline V gives CDR1 MGHDK, CDR2 SYGVNS. The CDR3 protein is CASSESPRQGATAFF. DNA for the CDR3: TGTGCCAGCAGTGAATCCCCCCGACAGGGGGCGACGGCTTTCTTT.

This chain uses TRBV5-1 with TRBJ1-1; TRBD1 agrees at 7 bases. V trimming: 5 bases; J trimming: 0 bases; junction bases outside the gene matches: 4. CDR3 length equals 14 residues. CDR1 and CDR2 from the germline V gene are SGHRS and YFSETQ. The CDR3 DNA reads as TGCGCCAGCAGTCAAGACAGGGTGAACACTGAAGCTTTCTTT. Its protein is CASSQDRVNTEAFF.

The gene calls are TRBV5-5 and TRBJ2-1; 14 bases are a match to TRBD2. V lost 3 bases and J lost 7; bases outside the gene matches: 6. Germline values: CDR1 SGHKS, CDR2 YYEKEE (reference sequence). The CDR3 runs 16 residues. The DNA for the CDR3 is TGTGCCAGCAGCTCCGGGACTAGCGGGGGAATAAATGAGCAGTTCTTC. Amino acid sequence: CASSSGTSGGINEQFF.

This rearrangement joins TRBV5-5 to TRBJ1-5; the D gene is possibly TRBD1 (6 bases). V gave up 2 bases and J gave up 3 bases, with 9 bases separating them. Per germline, CDR1 SGHKS and CDR2 YYEKEE (reference sequence). The CDR3 length is 14 residues. CDR3 sequence reads: CASSFGQNNQPQHF. The DNA of the CDR3 is TGTGCCAGCAGCTTTGGACAGAACAATCAGCCCCAGCATTTT.

This chain links TRBV11-2 with TRBJ2-1; TRBD1 matches at 8 bases. The germline gives CDR1 SGHAT, CDR2 FQNNGV. V shed 5 bases and J 3 bases; nucleotides not matched to a gene: 6. The CDR3 runs to 15 residues. CDR3 sequence reads: CASSPNRGVYNEQFF. The CDR3 DNA is TGTGCCAGCAGCCCAAACAGGGGGGTCTACAATGAGCAGTTCTTC.